This entry lists 20 T cell receptor beta chains sequenced from one sample in a study of T cell responses to AZD1222 COVID-19 vaccine. TCRdb's table, derived via immunoSEQ multiplex PCR, lists solely in-frame clones and lacks some. Counted here are about 100,000 clones, around nine tenths occurring once; the ten biggest clones make up 1.5% to 2%. Sequences were derived from peripheral blood, sampled on day 0 of AZD1222 vaccination. The receptor source for this set is an adult in good health.

The chain is built from TRBV3-1 (or the pseudogene TRBV3-2) and TRBJ1-5; TRBD1 matches 7 bases. This CDR3 comprises 15 residues. Looked up from germline, CDR1 is LGHDT and CDR2 is YNNKEL (reference sequence). Trimming at V came to 3 bases and at J to 6 bases, leaving 8 bases not matched to a gene. The CDR3 DNA follows: TGTGCCAGCAGCCAGACCCAGGGGGTTGGTCAGCCCCAGCATTTT. This gives the protein CASSQTQGVGQPQHF.

The V gene is TRBV27, the J gene TRBJ2-1, with D possibly being TRBD2 (5 bases). The V end lost 6 bases, the J end lost 8 bases, and 26 bases lay between the germline ends. CDR1 is MNHEY and CDR2 is SMNVEV in the germline V gene (reference sequence). The CDR3 covers 17 residues. CDR3 nucleotide sequence: TGTGCCAGCAGGCGAGGGTACGGAGGCCCAGAGGGCGATGAGCAGTTCTTC. Protein: CASRRGYGGPEGDEQFF.

The chain joins TRBV7-3 to TRBJ2-2; 14 bases are shared with TRBD2. With 5 bases clipped from V and 5 bases from J, the junction kept 10 bases outside the gene matches. CDR1 is SGHTA, CDR2 FQGTGA, per germline. This CDR3 has 18 amino acids. The CDR3 coding sequence is TGTGCCAGCAGCCTCCGGACTAGCGGGAGGATAGGGACCGGGGAGCTGTTTTTT. Translating gives CASSLRTSGRIGTGELFF.

The DNA of the CDR3 is TGTGCCAGCAGCTTAGGGGCAGACAATCAGCCCCAGCATTTT. As protein: CASSLGADNQPQHF. This chain connects TRBV7-9 to TRBJ1-5; D not resolved. Germline V gene sequence: CDR1 SEHNR, CDR2 FQNEAQ (reference sequence). CDR3 length equals 14 residues. Trimming shortened V by 1 base and J by 3 bases, and 7 bases separated the two germline ends.

V gene TRBV29-1 combines with J gene TRBJ2-5, with 9 bases aligning to TRBD2. CDR1 and CDR2 (germline): SQVTM, ANQGSEA. J was trimmed by 6 bases and V by 6 bases; bases with no gene match: 11. The CDR3 runs to 14 residues. CDR3 bases: TGCAGCGTCCACCCGGGACTAGCCCTTCAGACCCAGTACTTC. Encoded protein: CSVHPGLALQTQYF.

This sequence joins TRBV27 and TRBJ1-4, with 8 bases that match TRBD1. The V gene end was trimmed by 5 bases and the J gene end by 8 bases; junction bases not matched to a gene: 13. Germline V lookup: CDR1 MNHEY, CDR2 SMNVEV (reference sequence). The CDR3 is 16 residues long. CDR3 DNA: TGTGCCAGCAGTACCCCGACAGGGGACCGACGGGAAAAACTGTTTTTT. Its protein product is CASSTPTGDRREKLFF.

This rearrangement joins TRBV16 to TRBJ2-7; D gene ambiguous. The germline gives CDR1 KGHSY, CDR2 FQNENV. The V gene lost 2 bases and the J gene lost 0 bases, with 5 bases spanning the gap. This CDR3 comprises 13 residues. CDR3 amino acids: CASSQAVSYEQYF. In DNA, the CDR3 is TGTGCCAGCAGCCAAGCAGTCTCCTACGAGCAGTACTTC.

This clone has just one count. The chain is built from TRBV29-1 and TRBJ2-3; the D is unclear. This CDR3 has 13 residues. Germline assignment: CDR1 SQVTM and CDR2 ANQGSEA. V was shortened by 4 bases and J by 2 bases, with 10 bases between the two germline ends. The CDR3, as DNA: TGCAGCGTTGTGCTGCCGACCACAGATACGCAGTATTTT. Amino acid sequence: CSVVLPTTDTQYF.

The rearrangement links TRBV27 to TRBJ2-7; 8 nucleotides match TRBD1. This CDR3 spans 11 amino acids. J lost 5 bases, V lost 6 bases, and 0 bases had no gene match. In germline, CDR1 is MNHEY, CDR2 SMNVEV (reference sequence). The CDR3 region is CASRQGDEQYF. CDR3 in DNA: TGTGCCAGCAGACAGGGGGACGAGCAGTACTTC.

The V call is TRBV5-6, the J call TRBJ2-7; 16 bases are a match to TRBD2. V was pared by 6 bases and J by 3 bases, with 9 bases of the junction left unmatched. The CDR3 runs 17 residues. The germline CDR1 and CDR2 sequences are SGHDT and YYEEEE. The CDR3 reads CASNRPGTSGRDYEQYF. The CDR3 DNA sequence: TGTGCCAGCAACCGACCGGGGACTAGCGGGAGGGACTACGAGCAGTACTTC.

The V gene is TRBV6-6, the J gene TRBJ2-7; D is possibly TRBD1 (5 bases). This CDR3 spans 15 amino acids. Trimming left V 2 bases short and J 1 base short, with 12 bases between. Germline V gene sequence: CDR1 MNHNY, CDR2 SVGAGI (reference sequence). For the CDR3, the DNA is TGTGCCAGCAGTTACGAAGCGAAGGGGTCCTACGAGCAGTACTTC. It encodes CASSYEAKGSYEQYF.

The genes are TRBV5-1 and TRBJ2-2; perhaps TRBD2 as D (5 bases). The V end was cut by 0 bases, the J end by 1 base, with 7 bases between. Germline assignment: CDR1 SGHRS and CDR2 YFSETQ. The CDR3 spans 15 residues. The CDR3 coding sequence is TGCGCCAGCAGCTTGGTGGGGAGGAACACCGGGGAGCTGTTTTTT. This gives the protein CASSLVGRNTGELFF.

The rearrangement uses TRBV27 and TRBJ1-5; D is uncertain. The CDR3 is 13 residues long. Germline V CDR1 and CDR2: MNHEY, SMNVEV (reference sequence). V was trimmed by 4 bases and J by 3 bases, leaving 7 bases between them. The CDR3 bases are TGTGCCAGCAGTTACACTTCCAATCAGCCCCAGCATTTT. It yields the protein CASSYTSNQPQHF.

The chain couples TRBV27 to TRBJ1-3; 9 nucleotides align to TRBD1. V dropped 2 bases and J dropped 3; count of bases not matched to a gene: 2. Germline CDR1 MNHEY, CDR2 SMNVEV (reference sequence). The CDR3 is 15 amino acids. CDR3 region: CASSLTGGSGNTIYF. In nucleotides, the CDR3 is TGTGCCAGCAGTTTAACAGGGGGCAGTGGAAACACCATATATTTT.

V gene TRBV5-5 combines with J gene TRBJ2-7; no clear D. From germline, CDR1 is SGHKS and CDR2 YYEKEE (reference sequence). Trimming shortened V by 2 bases and J by 6 bases, and 6 bases separated the two germline ends. The CDR3 has 11 residues. For the CDR3, the DNA is TGTGCCAGCAGCTTAATTAGCGAGCAGTACTTC. Translated: CASSLISEQYF.

The chain is built from TRBV28 and TRBJ2-7; the match to TRBD1 covers 7 bases. This CDR3 has 14 amino acids. Germline lookup yields CDR1 MDHEN and CDR2 SYDVKM. V was clipped by 4 bases and J by 3 bases; unmatched bases: 6. CDR3 loop: CASSYRDRLYEQYF. In nucleotides, the CDR3 is TGTGCCAGCAGTTACCGGGACAGACTCTACGAGCAGTACTTC.

This clone is a singleton in its sample. The rearrangement uses TRBV7-6 and TRBJ1-1, with unresolved D. V was pared by 1 base and J by 0 bases, with 0 bases between. Germline V CDR1 and CDR2: SGHVS, FNYEAQ. The CDR3 runs 12 residues. The CDR3 DNA reads TGTGCCAGCAGCTTAGTGAACACTGAAGCTTTCTTT. This codes for CASSLVNTEAFF. The entire variable domain, with the rest obtained from reference TRBV7-6 and TRBJ1-1, is as follows: GAGVSQSPRYKVTKRGQDVALRCDPISGHVSLYWYRQALGQGPEFLTYFNYEAQQDKSGLPNDRFSAERPEGSISTLTIQRTEQRDSAMYRCASSLVNTEAFFGQGTRLTVV.

The chain combines TRBV6-5 with TRBJ2-7; weak D call: TRBD1 (5 bases). Germline CDR1 reads MNHEY; CDR2 reads SVGAGI. V dropped 3 bases and J dropped 6 bases, with 12 bases sitting between them. CDR3 length: 13 amino acids. The CDR3 loop reads CASSYVPDSEQYF. DNA for the CDR3: TGTGCCAGCAGTTATGTACCCGACAGCGAGCAGTACTTC.

The V call is TRBV5-1, the J call TRBJ2-1; D is uncertain. Per the germline V gene, CDR1 is SGHRS and CDR2 is YFSETQ. The CDR3 totals 15 residues. The germline V and J ends were trimmed by 4 bases and 0 bases, with 11 bases remaining between them. This chain's CDR3 is CASSPRVNSYNEQFF. The CDR3 nucleotides are TGCGCCAGCAGCCCCCGGGTCAACTCCTACAATGAGCAGTTCTTC.

The V call is TRBV6-2 or TRBV6-3, the J call TRBJ2-7; the match to TRBD2 covers 7 bases. The germline V gene encodes CDR1 MNHEY and CDR2 SVGEGT. This CDR3 is 14 amino acids long. J was trimmed by 0 bases and V by 4 bases; bases with no gene match: 3. DNA of the CDR3: TGTGCCAGCAGTTCATGGGACTACTCCTACGAGCAGTACTTC. It encodes CASSSWDYSYEQYF.